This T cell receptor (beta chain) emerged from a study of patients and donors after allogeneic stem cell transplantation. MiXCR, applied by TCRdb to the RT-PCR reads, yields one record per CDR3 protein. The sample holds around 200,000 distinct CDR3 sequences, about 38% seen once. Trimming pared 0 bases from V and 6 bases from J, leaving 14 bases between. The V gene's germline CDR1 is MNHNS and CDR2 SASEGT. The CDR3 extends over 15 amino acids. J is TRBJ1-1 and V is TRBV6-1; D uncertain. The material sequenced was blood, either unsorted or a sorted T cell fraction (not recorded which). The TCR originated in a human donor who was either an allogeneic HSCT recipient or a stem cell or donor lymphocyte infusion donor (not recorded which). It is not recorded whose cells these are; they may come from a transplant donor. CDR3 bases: TGTGCCAGCAGTGAAGCTTGGGGAGTCGGCCCTGAAGCTTTCTTT. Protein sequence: CASSEAWGVGPEAFF.